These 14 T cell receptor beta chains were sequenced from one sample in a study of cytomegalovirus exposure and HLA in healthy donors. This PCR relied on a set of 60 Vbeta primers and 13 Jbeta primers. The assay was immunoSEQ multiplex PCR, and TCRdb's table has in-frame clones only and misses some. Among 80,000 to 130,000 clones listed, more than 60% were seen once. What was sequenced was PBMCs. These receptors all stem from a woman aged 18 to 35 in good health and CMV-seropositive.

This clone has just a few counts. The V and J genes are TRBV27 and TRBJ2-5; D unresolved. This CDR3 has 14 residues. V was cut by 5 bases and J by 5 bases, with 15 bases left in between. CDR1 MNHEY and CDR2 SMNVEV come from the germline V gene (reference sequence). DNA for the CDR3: TGTGCCAGCAGTCCGGAGACTCACCGGGAGACCCAGTACTTC. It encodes CASSPETHRETQYF.

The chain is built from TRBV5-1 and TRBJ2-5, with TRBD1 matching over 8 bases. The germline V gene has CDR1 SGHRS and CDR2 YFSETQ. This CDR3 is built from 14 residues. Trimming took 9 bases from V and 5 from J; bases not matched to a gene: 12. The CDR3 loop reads CATSTGVVGETQYF. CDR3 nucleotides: TGCGCCACTTCGACAGGGGTAGTAGGGGAGACCCAGTACTTC. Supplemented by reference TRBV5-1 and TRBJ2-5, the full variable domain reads KAGVTQTPRYLIKTRGQQVTLSCSPISGHRSVSWYQQTPGQGLQFLFEYFSETQRNKGNFPGRFSGRQFSNSRSEMNVSTLELGDSALYLCATSTGVVGETQYFGPGTRLLVL.

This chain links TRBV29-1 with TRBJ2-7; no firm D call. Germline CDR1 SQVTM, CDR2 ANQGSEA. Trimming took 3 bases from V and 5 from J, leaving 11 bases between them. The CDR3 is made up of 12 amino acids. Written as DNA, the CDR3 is TGCAGCGTTGAGCCCCGCCCGGACGAGCAGTACTTC. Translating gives CSVEPRPDEQYF.

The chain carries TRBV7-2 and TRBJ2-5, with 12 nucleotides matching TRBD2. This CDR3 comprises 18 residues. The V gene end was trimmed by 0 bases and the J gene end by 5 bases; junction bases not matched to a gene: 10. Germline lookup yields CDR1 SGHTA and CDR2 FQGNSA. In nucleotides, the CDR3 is TGTGCCAGCAGCTTAGCCGGGGTGACTAGCGGGAGTACTGAGACCCAGTACTTC. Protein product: CASSLAGVTSGSTETQYF.

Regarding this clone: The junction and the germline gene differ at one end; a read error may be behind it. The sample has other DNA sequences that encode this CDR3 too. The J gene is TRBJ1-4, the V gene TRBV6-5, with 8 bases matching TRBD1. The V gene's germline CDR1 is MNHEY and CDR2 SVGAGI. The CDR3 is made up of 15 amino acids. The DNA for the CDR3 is TGTGCCAGCAGTTACAGGGGACAGGTGCCTGAAAAGCTGTTTTTT. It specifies CASSYRGQVPEKLFF.

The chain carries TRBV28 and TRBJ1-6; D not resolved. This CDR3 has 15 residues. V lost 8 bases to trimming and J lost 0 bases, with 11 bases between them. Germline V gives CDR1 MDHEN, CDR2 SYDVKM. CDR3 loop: CASAVTTSYNSPLHF. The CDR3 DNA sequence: TGTGCCAGCGCCGTAACAACCTCCTATAATTCACCCCTCCACTTT.

CDR3: CAWSVHNQPQHF. The CDR3 DNA is TGTGCCTGGAGTGTACACAATCAGCCCCAGCATTTT. V usage is TRBV30 and J usage is TRBJ1-5; D gene unclear. The CDR3 runs to 12 residues. From germline, CDR1 is GTSNPN and CDR2 SVGIG (reference sequence). V gave up 0 bases and J gave up 3 bases, with 3 bases separating them.

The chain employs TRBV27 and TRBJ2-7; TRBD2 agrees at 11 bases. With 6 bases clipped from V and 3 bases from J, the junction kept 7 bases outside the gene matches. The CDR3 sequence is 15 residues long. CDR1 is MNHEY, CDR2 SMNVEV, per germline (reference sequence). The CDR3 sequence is CASRPGLAGHYEQYF. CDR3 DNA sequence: TGTGCCAGCAGACCCGGACTAGCGGGCCACTACGAGCAGTACTTC.

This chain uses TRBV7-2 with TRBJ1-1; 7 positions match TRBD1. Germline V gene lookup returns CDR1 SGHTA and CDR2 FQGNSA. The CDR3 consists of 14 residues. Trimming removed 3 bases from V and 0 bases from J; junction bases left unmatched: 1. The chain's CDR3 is CASSFGTVNTEAFF. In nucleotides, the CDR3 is TGTGCCAGCAGCTTCGGGACAGTGAACACTGAAGCTTTCTTT.

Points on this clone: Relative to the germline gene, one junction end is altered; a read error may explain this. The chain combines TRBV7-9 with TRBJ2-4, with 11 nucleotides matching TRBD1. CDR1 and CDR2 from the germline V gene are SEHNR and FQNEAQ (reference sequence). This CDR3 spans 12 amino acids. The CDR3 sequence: CASSPALDRGRF. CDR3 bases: TGTGCCAGCAGCCCTGCCTTGGACAGGGGGCGCTTC.

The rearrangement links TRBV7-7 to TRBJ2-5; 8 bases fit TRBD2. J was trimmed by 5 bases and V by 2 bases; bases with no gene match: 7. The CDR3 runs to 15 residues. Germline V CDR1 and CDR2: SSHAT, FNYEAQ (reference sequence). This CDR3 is CASSLQREPFETQYF. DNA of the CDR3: TGTGCCAGCAGCTTACAGCGGGAGCCTTTCGAGACCCAGTACTTC.

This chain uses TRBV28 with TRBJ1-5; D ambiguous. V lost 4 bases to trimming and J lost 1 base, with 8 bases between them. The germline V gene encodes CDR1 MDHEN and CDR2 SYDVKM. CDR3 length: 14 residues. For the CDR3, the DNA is TGTGCCAGCAGTTCACGAGGCAGCAATCAGCCCCAGCATTTT. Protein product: CASSSRGSNQPQHF.

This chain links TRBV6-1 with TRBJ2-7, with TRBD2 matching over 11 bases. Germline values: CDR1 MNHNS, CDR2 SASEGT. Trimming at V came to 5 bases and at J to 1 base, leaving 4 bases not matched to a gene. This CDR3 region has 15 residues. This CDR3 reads CASSSGLAGSYEQYF. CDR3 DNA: TGTGCCAGCAGTTCCGGACTAGCGGGTTCCTACGAGCAGTACTTC.

CDR3 nucleotides: TGCAGCGACCTACCGTCCGGAGGTAGAGAGACCCAGTACTTC. This gives the protein CSDLPSGGRETQYF. V is TRBV29-1 and J is TRBJ2-5; D is possibly TRBD2 (5 bases). Germline-derived CDR1 and CDR2 are SQVTM and ANQGSEA. The length of the CDR3 is 14 residues. Trimming removed 7 bases at V and 4 bases at J, with 19 bases between. Full variable domain (outside the CDR3, taken from reference TRBV29-1 and TRBJ2-5): SAVISQKPSRDICQRGTSLTIQCQVDSQVTMMFWYRQQPGQSLTLIATANQGSEATYESGFVIDKFPISRPNLTFSTLTVSNMSPEDSSIYLCSDLPSGGRETQYFGPGTRLLVL.